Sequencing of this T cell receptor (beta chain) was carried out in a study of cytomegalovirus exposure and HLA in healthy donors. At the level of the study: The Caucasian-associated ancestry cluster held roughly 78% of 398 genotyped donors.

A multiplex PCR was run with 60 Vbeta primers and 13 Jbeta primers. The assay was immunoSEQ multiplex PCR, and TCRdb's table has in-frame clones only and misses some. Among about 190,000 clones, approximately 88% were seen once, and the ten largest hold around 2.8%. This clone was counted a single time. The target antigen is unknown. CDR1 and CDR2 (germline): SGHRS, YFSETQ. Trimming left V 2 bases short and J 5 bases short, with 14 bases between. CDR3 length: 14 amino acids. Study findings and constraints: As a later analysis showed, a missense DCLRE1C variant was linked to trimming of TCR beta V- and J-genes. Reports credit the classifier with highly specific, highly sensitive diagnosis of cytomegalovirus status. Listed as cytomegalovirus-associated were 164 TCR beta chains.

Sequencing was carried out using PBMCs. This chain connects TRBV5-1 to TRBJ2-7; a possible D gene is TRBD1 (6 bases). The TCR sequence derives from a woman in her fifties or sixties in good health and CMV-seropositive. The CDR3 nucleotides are TGCGCCAGCAGCTTTCAGGGGTTAGTAGACGAGCAGTACTTC. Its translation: CASSFQGLVDEQYF.